These 22 T cell receptor beta chains were all obtained from the same sample, sequenced in a study of shared clonotypes between healthy human individuals. Sequencing was performed with immunoSEQ multiplex PCR; in TCRdb, only in-frame clones are kept and a portion is missing. The sample includes roughly 2 million clones, 85% to 95% of them seen just once. Sequencing was performed on naive CD4+ T cells sorted from blood. Subset indicated: CD45RA+ positively selected. The receptors were sampled from a man aged 18 to 30 in good health.

The V gene is TRBV4-1, the J gene TRBJ2-1, with a possible D match to TRBD2 (6 bases). V lost 1 base and J 5 bases, leaving 15 bases between the germline ends. The CDR3 sequence is 16 residues long. CDR1 is MGHRA, CDR2 YSYEKL, per germline. The CDR3 reads CASSQGPGTGDNEQFF. DNA of the CDR3: TGCGCCAGCAGCCAAGGACCGGGGACTGGGGACAATGAGCAGTTCTTC.

V usage is TRBV29-1 and J usage is TRBJ2-1, with TRBD2 identical over 7 bases. The CDR3 is 14 residues long. The ends lost 5 bases at V and 7 bases at J; junction bases unmatched: 11. Germline CDR1 is SQVTM and CDR2 is ANQGSEA. The CDR3 loop is CSVQAGLVVNEQFF. CDR3 bases: TGCAGCGTTCAAGCGGGGCTTGTGGTAAATGAGCAGTTCTTC.

The chain links TRBV6-1 to TRBJ1-5; D call uncertain. The CDR3 has 13 amino acids. V lost 0 bases and J 6 bases, leaving 6 bases between the germline ends. Germline V gene sequence: CDR1 MNHNS, CDR2 SASEGT. The CDR3 DNA reads as TGTGCCAGCAGTGAAGCGCTGGTTCAGCCCCAGCATTTT. This codes for CASSEALVQPQHF.

The J gene is TRBJ1-4, the V gene TRBV4-2; D gene unclear. The CDR3 loop spans 16 amino acids. The germline V gene has CDR1 LGHNA and CDR2 YNFKEQ. The V and J ends lost 0 bases and 7 bases respectively, with 15 bases between them. CDR3 sequence (DNA): TGTGCCAGCAGCCAAGATGTAGGTCTAGCGGGTGAAAAACTGTTTTTT. Encoded protein: CASSQDVGLAGEKLFF.

The chain carries TRBV25-1 and TRBJ1-2; unclear D gene. The CDR3 runs 15 residues. Germline V gene sequence: CDR1 MGHDK, CDR2 SYGVNS. Deletions cut 1 base from V and 0 bases from J, with 9 bases between. CDR3 residues: CASSESLGSNYGYTF. The CDR3 region has the DNA TGTGCCAGCAGTGAATCTCTCGGGTCTAACTATGGCTACACCTTC.

This clone occurred a few times. The V and J genes are TRBV5-6 and TRBJ2-5; 9 bases are shared with TRBD1. The CDR3 consists of 16 residues. Looked up from germline, CDR1 is SGHDT and CDR2 is YYEEEE. V lost 4 bases to trimming and J lost 5 bases; unmatched junction nucleotides: 12. CDR3 protein: CASSRQTGGLRETQYF. The DNA for the CDR3 is TGTGCCAGCAGCAGGCAGACAGGGGGACTGAGGGAGACCCAGTACTTC. Variable domain in full (rest from reference TRBV5-6 and TRBJ2-5): DAGVTQSPTHLIKTRGQQVTLRCSPKSGHDTVSWYQQALGQGPQFIFQYYEEEERQRGNFPDRFSGHQFPNYSSELNVNALLLGDSALYLCASSRQTGGLRETQYFGPGTRLLVL.

The V gene is TRBV15, the J gene TRBJ2-1, with 9 bases matching TRBD1. Germline V gene sequence: CDR1 LNHNV, CDR2 YYDKDF (reference sequence). The CDR3 extends over 13 amino acids. V was pared by 2 bases and J by 10 bases, with 3 bases of the junction left unmatched. CDR3 sequence reads: CATSRPDRGEQFF. The CDR3, as DNA: TGTGCCACCAGCAGACCTGACAGGGGGGAGCAGTTCTTC.

The chain recombines TRBV4-3 with TRBJ1-2; D not certain. The CDR3 is 15 amino acids. V lost 0 bases and J 2 bases, leaving 10 bases between the germline ends. CDR1 is LGHNA, CDR2 YSLEER, per germline. This chain's CDR3 is CASSQDRGVNYGYTF. CDR3 in DNA: TGCGCCAGCAGCCAAGATCGCGGGGTGAACTATGGCTACACCTTC.

This chain connects TRBV2 to TRBJ2-5; D remains unclear. Germline-derived CDR1 and CDR2 are SNHLY and FYNNEI. The CDR3 spans 12 residues. V was cut by 5 bases and J by 1 base, with 5 bases left in between. CDR3 coding DNA: TGTGCCAGCAGTATAGGCCAAGAGACCCAGTACTTC. Translated: CASSIGQETQYF.

This clone showed up just once. The V call is TRBV6-1, the J call TRBJ1-5, with D perhaps TRBD1 (6 bases). Trimming stripped 5 bases from V and 5 bases from J, with 16 bases between. This CDR3 region has 15 residues. Germline CDR1 reads MNHNS; CDR2 reads SASEGT. CDR3 bases: TGTGCCAGCAGTCGTGGCAGGGGTCATGATCAGCCCCAGCATTTT. It yields the protein CASSRGRGHDQPQHF.

Here the CDR3 DNA reads TGTGCCAGCCGTTGGACAGCAACTAATGAAAAACTGTTTTTT. Its protein product is CASRWTATNEKLFF. This sequence joins TRBV2 and TRBJ1-4; possible D gene TRBD1, 6 bases. The germline V and J ends were trimmed by 8 bases and 0 bases, with 10 bases remaining between them. Germline V gives CDR1 SNHLY, CDR2 FYNNEI. CDR3 size: 14 residues.

The genes are TRBV6-5 and TRBJ1-2, with 9 bases lining up with TRBD1. The trim removed 8 bases at V and 2 bases at J, leaving 6 bases unmatched. Germline loops: CDR1 MNHEY, CDR2 SVGAGI. This CDR3 has 14 amino acids. The CDR3: CASGGQGPNYGYTF. In nucleotides, the CDR3 is TGTGCCAGCGGGGGACAGGGACCCAACTATGGCTACACCTTC.

In its sample, this clone was seen once. V gene TRBV30 combines with J gene TRBJ2-7; D is possibly TRBD1 or TRBD2 (5 bases each). The CDR3 is 15 amino acids. V lost 3 bases, J lost 3 bases, and 18 bases lay in between. Germline loops: CDR1 GTSNPN, CDR2 SVGIG (reference sequence). CDR3: CAWRVYPGPFYEQYF. In DNA, the CDR3 is TGTGCCTGGAGGGTCTATCCGGGGCCTTTCTACGAGCAGTACTTC.

About this clone itself: Additional DNA sequences in this sample encode the identical CDR3. The chain combines TRBV27 with TRBJ2-3; no clear D. The CDR3 has 13 residues. V dropped 2 bases and J dropped 1 base, with 4 bases sitting between them. From germline, CDR1 is MNHEY and CDR2 SMNVEV (reference sequence). The DNA of the CDR3 is TGTGCCAGCAGTTTACGAGGCACAGATACGCAGTATTTT. As protein: CASSLRGTDTQYF.

This sequence joins TRBV6-6 and TRBJ1-2, with unresolved D. The germline V gene has CDR1 MNHNY and CDR2 SVGAGI (reference sequence). The CDR3 contains 12 residues. Trimming took 8 bases from V and 2 from J, leaving 9 bases between them. CDR3 sequence (DNA): TGTGCCAGCTTCAGCGGAAACTATGGCTACACCTTC. It encodes CASFSGNYGYTF.

This chain links TRBV28 with TRBJ1-4, with D unresolved. Germline values: CDR1 MDHEN, CDR2 SYDVKM. The V and J ends lost 6 bases and 6 bases respectively, with 11 bases between them. This CDR3 is built from 13 residues. The CDR3 bases are TGTGCCAGCAGAACTAGGAGAGATGAAAAACTGTTTTTT. This sequence encodes CASRTRRDEKLFF. The full variable domain, its missing parts supplied by reference TRBV28 and TRBJ1-4, is DVKVTQSSRYLVKRTGEKVFLECVQDMDHENMFWYRQDPGLGLRLIYFSYDVKMKEKGDIPEGYSVSREKKERFSLILESASTNQTSMYLCASRTRRDEKLFFGSGTQLSVL.

The CDR3 spells CATKRGRADNEQFF. The CDR3 nucleotides read TGTGCCACCAAAAGGGGGAGGGCGGACAATGAGCAGTTCTTC. V and J are TRBV7-2 and TRBJ2-1, with D possibly being TRBD2 (7 bases). CDR1 and CDR2 (germline): SGHTA, FQGNSA. Deletions cut 10 bases from V and 5 bases from J, with 18 bases between. The CDR3 totals 14 residues.

The rearrangement uses TRBV2 and TRBJ1-4; 7 positions match TRBD1. With V trimmed by 10 bases and J by 0 bases, 5 bases remained unmatched. Germline V gene sequence: CDR1 SNHLY, CDR2 FYNNEI. The CDR3 spans 14 residues. This CDR3 is CATQGTATNEKLFF. The CDR3 DNA sequence: TGTGCCACCCAAGGGACAGCAACTAATGAAAAACTGTTTTTT.

The chain has TRBV18 and TRBJ1-6; D uncertain. The germline gives CDR1 KGHSH, CDR2 LQKENI. CDR3 length: 14 residues. The ends were cut back, 3 bases at V and 5 bases at J, with 8 bases in the middle. The CDR3 sequence is CASSPSQDNSPLHF. CDR3 DNA: TGTGCCAGCTCACCGTCGCAGGATAATTCACCCCTCCACTTT.

The chain has TRBV7-9 and TRBJ1-1; TRBD1 is a possible D gene (5 bases). Germline V CDR1 and CDR2: SEHNR, FQNEAQ (reference sequence). With 2 bases removed from V and 1 base from J, the gap between germline ends came to 11 bases. This CDR3 contains 15 residues. This CDR3 reads CASSLSQGGNTEAFF. CDR3 bases: TGTGCCAGCAGCTTATCCCAGGGCGGGAACACTGAAGCTTTCTTT.

The rearrangement joins TRBV14 to TRBJ1-2; D is possibly TRBD1 (5 bases). V was clipped by 8 bases and J by 6 bases, with 16 bases between them. The CDR3 covers 13 residues. Per the germline V gene, CDR1 is SGHDN and CDR2 is FVKESK. The CDR3 sequence is CASSSGGGDGYTF. Here the CDR3 DNA reads TGTGCCAGCTCTTCGGGGGGAGGCGATGGCTACACCTTC. Complete variable domain (other parts from reference TRBV14 and TRBJ1-2): EAGVTQFPSHSVIEKGQTVTLRCDPISGHDNLYWYRRVMGKEIKFLLHFVKESKQDESGMPNNRFLAERTGGTYSTLKVQPAELEDSGVYFCASSSGGGDGYTFGSGTRLTVV.

The CDR3 reads CASSPGLAGVQETQYF. In nucleotides, the CDR3 is TGTGCCAGCAGTCCCGGACTAGCGGGGGTTCAAGAGACCCAGTACTTC. This sequence joins TRBV28 and TRBJ2-5, with 13 positions matching TRBD2. Unmatched junction bases numbered 5, after V lost 5 bases and J lost 2 bases. Germline CDR1 MDHEN, CDR2 SYDVKM. CDR3 length: 16 amino acids. The variable domain in full, completed from reference TRBV28 and TRBJ2-5, reads DVKVTQSSRYLVKRTGEKVFLECVQDMDHENMFWYRQDPGLGLRLIYFSYDVKMKEKGDIPEGYSVSREKKERFSLILESASTNQTSMYLCASSPGLAGVQETQYFGPGTRLLVL.